This record covers a single TCR beta chain. From the PCR reads, TCRdb called clonotypes with MiXCR, one entry per CDR3 protein. The data contain more than 450,000 distinct CDR3 sequences, 20% to 25% of them singletons. These data belong to a study of molecular identifiers for immune sequencing clone quantification. The CDR3 is 17 residues long. The ends lost 4 bases at V and 5 bases at J; junction bases unmatched: 12. Germline-derived CDR1 and CDR2 are SEHNR and FQNEAQ (reference sequence). V usage is TRBV7-9 and J usage is TRBJ2-1; TRBD1 matches 9 bases. The material sequenced was naive CD8+ T cells from blood, with Jurkat cell RNA spiked in. Regarding subset: FACS-sorted CD8+CD4-CCR7+CD45RA+ naive T cells. This TCR was sampled from a human donor in good health. Some libraries in this study had Jurkat cell RNA spiked in. CDR3 nucleotides: TGTGCCAGCAGCTCCATACAGGGGGCGCATTCGGACAATGAGCAGTTCTTC. This sequence encodes CASSSIQGAHSDNEQFF.